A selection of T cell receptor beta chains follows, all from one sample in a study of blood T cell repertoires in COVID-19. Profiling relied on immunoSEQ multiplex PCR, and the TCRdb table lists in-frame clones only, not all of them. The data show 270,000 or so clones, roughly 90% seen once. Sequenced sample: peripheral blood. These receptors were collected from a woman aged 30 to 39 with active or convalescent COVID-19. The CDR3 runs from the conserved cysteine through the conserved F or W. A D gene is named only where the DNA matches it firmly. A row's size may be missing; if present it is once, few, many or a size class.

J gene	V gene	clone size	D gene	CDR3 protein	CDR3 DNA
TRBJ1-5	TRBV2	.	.	CASRQRQATNQPQHF	TGTGCCAGCAGACAAAGACAGGCGACCAATCAGCCCCAGCATTTT
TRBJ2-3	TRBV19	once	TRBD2	CASSIRTSGETDTQYF	TGTGCCAGTAGTATCAGGACTAGCGGGGAGACAGATACGCAGTATTTT
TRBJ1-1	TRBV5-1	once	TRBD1	CASTDGTGGRNTEAFF	TGCGCCAGCACCGACGGGACAGGAGGTAGGAACACTGAAGCTTTCTTT
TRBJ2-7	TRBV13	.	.	CASRLGGTGEQYF	TGTGCCAGCAGGCTGGGTGGGACTGGCGAGCAGTACTTC
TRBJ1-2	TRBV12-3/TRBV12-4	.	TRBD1	CASSPTGYYGYTF	TGTGCCAGCAGTCCGACAGGGTACTATGGCTACACCTTC
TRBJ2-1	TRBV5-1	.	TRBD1	CASSLAVGQGVGEQFF	TGCGCCAGCAGCTTGGCCGTGGGACAGGGGGTCGGTGAGCAGTTCTTC
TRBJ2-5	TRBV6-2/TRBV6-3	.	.	CASSYPQGGQNQETQYF	TGTGCCAGCAGTTACCCCCAGGGGGGACAAAATCAAGAGACCCAGTACTTC
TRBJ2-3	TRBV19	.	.	CASSIGGGSTDTQYF	TGTGCCAGTAGTATCGGCGGGGGCAGCACAGATACGCAGTATTTT
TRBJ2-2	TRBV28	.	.	CASTPRGRGDTGELFF	TGTGCCAGCACCCCGAGAGGGAGGGGGGACACCGGGGAGCTGTTTTTT
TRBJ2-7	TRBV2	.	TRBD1	CASSELGRQGSYEQYF	TGTGCCAGCAGTGAATTAGGGCGACAGGGGAGCTACGAGCAGTACTTC
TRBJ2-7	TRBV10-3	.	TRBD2	CASASGGYEQYF	TGTGCCTCCGCTAGCGGGGGGTATGAGCAGTACTTC
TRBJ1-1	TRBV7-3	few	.	CASSLGPNRAEAFF	TGTGCCAGCAGCTTAGGTCCCAACAGGGCTGAAGCTTTCTTT
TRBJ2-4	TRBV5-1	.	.	CASSSLQGNIQYF	TGCGCCAGCAGTTCTCTCCAGGGAAACATTCAGTACTTC
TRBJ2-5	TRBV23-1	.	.	CASSQSPGWYQETQYF	TGCGCCAGCAGTCAATCGCCAGGTTGGTACCAAGAGACCCAGTACTTC
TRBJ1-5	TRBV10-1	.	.	CASSESEEYSNQPQHF	TGCGCCAGCAGTGAGTCCGAAGAGTATAGCAATCAGCCCCAGCATTTT
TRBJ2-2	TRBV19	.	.	CASSISGWAGELFF	TGTGCCAGTAGTATTTCAGGGTGGGCCGGGGAGCTGTTTTTT
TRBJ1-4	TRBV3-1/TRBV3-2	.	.	CASSRTQVGEKLFF	TGTGCCAGCAGTCGCACCCAGGTCGGTGAAAAACTGTTTTTT
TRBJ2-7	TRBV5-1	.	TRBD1	CASSRGQGPPDEQYF	TGCGCCAGCAGCCGGGGACAGGGCCCTCCTGACGAGCAGTACTTC
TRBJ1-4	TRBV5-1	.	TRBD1	CASSIGPQGATNEKLFF	TGCGCCAGCAGCATCGGACCACAGGGGGCAACTAATGAAAAACTGTTTTTT
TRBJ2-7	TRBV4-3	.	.	CASSSRDIPNEQYF	TGCGCCAGCAGCTCCCGGGACATCCCTAACGAGCAGTACTTC
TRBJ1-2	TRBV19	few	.	CASSFQGTNGYTF	TGTGCCAGTAGCTTCCAGGGGACCAATGGCTACACCTTC
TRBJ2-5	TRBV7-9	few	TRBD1	CASSPGTGGKQETQYF	TGTGCCAGCAGTCCGGGAACAGGGGGGAAACAAGAGACCCAGTACTTC
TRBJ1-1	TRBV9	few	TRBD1	CASSTGQGGTEAFF	TGTGCCAGCAGCACCGGACAGGGCGGCACTGAAGCTTTCTTT
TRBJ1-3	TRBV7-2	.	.	CASSWGRGSPIYF	TGTGCCAGCAGCTGGGGCAGGGGATCTCCGATATATTTT
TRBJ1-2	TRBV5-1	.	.	CASSPSGVSYGYTF	TGCGCCAGCAGCCCGTCGGGAGTCAGCTATGGCTACACCTTC
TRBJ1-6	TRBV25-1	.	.	CASSELINSPLHF	TGTGCCAGCAGTGAATTAATAAATTCACCCCTCCACTTT
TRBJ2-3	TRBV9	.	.	CASSVTGGAGTDTQYF	TGTGCCAGCAGCGTTACCGGCGGGGCCGGCACAGATACGCAGTATTTT
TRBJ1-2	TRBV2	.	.	CASTGSGYGYTF	TGTGCCAGTACAGGGTCTGGATATGGCTACACCTTC
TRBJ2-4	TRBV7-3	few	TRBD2	CASSRSGAGNIQYF	TGTGCCAGCAGCCGGAGCGGGGCGGGAAACATTCAGTACTTC
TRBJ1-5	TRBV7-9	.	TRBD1	CASSKTGGNQPQHF	TGTGCCAGCAGCAAAACAGGGGGCAATCAGCCCCAGCATTTT
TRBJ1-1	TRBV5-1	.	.	CASSPSTGWAFF	TGCGCCAGCAGCCCATCCACGGGGTGGGCTTTCTTT
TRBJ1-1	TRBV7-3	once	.	CASSSSQGNKAFF	TGTGCCAGCAGCTCTAGCCAGGGGAATAAGGCTTTCTTT
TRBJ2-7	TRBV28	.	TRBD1	CASSFKSGHRGQYF	TGTGCCAGCAGTTTTAAATCGGGACACAGGGGTCAGTACTTC
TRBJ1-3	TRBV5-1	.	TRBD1	CASSRRTGADSGNTIYF	TGCGCCAGCAGCCGACGAACAGGGGCCGACTCTGGAAACACCATATATTTT
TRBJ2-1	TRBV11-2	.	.	CASRESIRSYNEQFF	TGTGCCAGCAGGGAGAGCATCCGGTCCTACAATGAGCAGTTCTTC
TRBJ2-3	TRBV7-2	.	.	CASSLVWGGHTDTQYF	TGTGCCAGCAGCTTAGTGTGGGGGGGGCACACAGATACGCAGTATTTT
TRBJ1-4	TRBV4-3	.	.	CASSQEGSGIAGKLFF	TGCGCCAGCAGCCAAGAAGGATCAGGGATAGCTGGAAAACTGTTTTTT
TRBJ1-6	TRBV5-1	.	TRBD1	CASSFTGGDSPLHF	TGCGCCAGCAGCTTCACAGGGGGCGATTCACCCCTCCACTTT
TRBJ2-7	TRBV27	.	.	CASSSYLNLDEQYF	TGTGCCAGCAGTTCGTACTTAAACCTGGACGAGCAGTACTTC
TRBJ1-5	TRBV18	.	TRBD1	CASSQGAGSNQPQHF	TGTGCCAGCTCACAGGGGGCTGGTTCGAATCAGCCCCAGCATTTT
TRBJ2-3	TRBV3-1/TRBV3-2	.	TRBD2	CASSQVIAGALIATDTQYF	TGTGCCAGCAGCCAAGTAATAGCGGGGGCCCTGATAGCCACAGATACGCAGTATTTT
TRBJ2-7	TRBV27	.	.	CASSPGVLYEQYF	TGTGCCAGCAGTCCCGGGGTTCTCTACGAGCAGTACTTC
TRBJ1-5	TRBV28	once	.	CASSLISRDNQPQHF	TGTGCCAGCAGTTTAATAAGCCGGGACAATCAGCCCCAGCATTTT
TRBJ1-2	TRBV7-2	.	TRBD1	CASNPQGAANYGYTF	TGTGCCAGCAACCCACAGGGGGCGGCCAACTATGGCTACACCTTC
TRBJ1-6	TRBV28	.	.	CASSPLGGLLNNSPLHF	TGTGCCAGCAGCCCCCTTGGGGGCTTGTTAAATAATTCACCCCTCCACTTT
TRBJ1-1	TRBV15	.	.	CATSRVGDRLNTEAFF	TGTGCCACCAGCAGAGTGGGCGATCGTTTGAACACTGAAGCTTTCTTT
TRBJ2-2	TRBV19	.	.	CASSRTRDKNTGELFF	TGTGCCAGTAGTCGCACCCGGGACAAGAACACCGGGGAGCTGTTTTTT
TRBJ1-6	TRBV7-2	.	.	CASSPRTAGVSSYNSPLHF	TGTGCCAGCAGCCCCCGGACGGCGGGCGTCAGCTCCTATAATTCACCCCTCCACTTT